This T cell receptor (beta chain) derives from a study of control samples from healthy donors and cancer patients. V was trimmed by 2 bases and J by 3 bases, leaving 7 bases between them. The length of the CDR3 is 13 residues. The germline CDR1 and CDR2 sequences are SEHNR and FQNEAQ (reference sequence). Profiling relied on immunoSEQ multiplex PCR, and the TCRdb table lists in-frame clones only, not all of them. The profile covers around 150,000 clones, with roughly 89% appearing a single time and about 4.9% taken by the ten largest. The sequenced material came from blood. This sequence originates from a young man in good health. This sequence joins TRBV7-9 and TRBJ2-5; D not resolved. DNA for the CDR3: TGTGCCAGCAGCTTAACAGTAAAAGAGACCCAGTACTTC. This translates into CASSLTVKETQYF.